The entry below describes one T cell receptor (beta chain). The sample carries other DNA sequences with the same CDR3. Germline lookup yields CDR1 SGHAT and CDR2 FQNNGV. Trimming cost V 5 bases and J 4 bases, with 3 bases left between them. This CDR3 comprises 11 residues. The sample belongs to a study of blood T cell repertoires in COVID-19. Overall study: T cells, B-cell-depleted T cells, or PBMCs supplied cDNA or gDNA.

Per the original methods: The assay estimated nucleated cells by amplifying reference gene primers. Sequencing was performed with immunoSEQ multiplex PCR; in TCRdb, only in-frame clones are kept and a portion is missing. That table gives V, J and clone size, and the DNA gave D and trimming. The sample consists of around 480,000 clones, 87% of them appearing once. Across 20 to 25 US areas, participants ranged in age from 18 to 89 years. Self-reported history from a screening survey and questionnaire set each donor's cohort. The sample comprised PBMCs or T cells enriched from blood (not recorded which). The TCR originated in a woman aged 18-29 years who had recovered from COVID-19. The rearrangement joins TRBV11-2 to TRBJ2-1; D is uncertain. This CDR3 reads CASSPYNEQFF. In nucleotides, the CDR3 is TGTGCCAGCAGCCCATACAATGAGCAGTTCTTC.